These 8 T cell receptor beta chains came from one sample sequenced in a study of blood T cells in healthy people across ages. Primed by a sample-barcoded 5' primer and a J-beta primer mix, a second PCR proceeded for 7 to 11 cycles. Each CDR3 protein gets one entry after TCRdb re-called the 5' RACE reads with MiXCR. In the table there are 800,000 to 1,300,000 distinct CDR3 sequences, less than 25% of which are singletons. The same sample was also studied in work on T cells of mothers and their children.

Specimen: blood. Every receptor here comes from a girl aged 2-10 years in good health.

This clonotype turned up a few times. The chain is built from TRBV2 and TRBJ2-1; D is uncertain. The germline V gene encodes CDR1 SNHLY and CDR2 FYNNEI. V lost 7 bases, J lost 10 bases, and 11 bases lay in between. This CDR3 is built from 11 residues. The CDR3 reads CASMSWEEQFF. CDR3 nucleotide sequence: TGTGCCAGCATGAGTTGGGAAGAGCAGTTCTTC.

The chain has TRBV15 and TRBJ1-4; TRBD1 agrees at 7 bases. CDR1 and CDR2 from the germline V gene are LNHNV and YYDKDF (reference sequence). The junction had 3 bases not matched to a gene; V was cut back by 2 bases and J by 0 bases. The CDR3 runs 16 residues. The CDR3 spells CATSRTTGATNEKLFF. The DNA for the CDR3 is TGTGCCACCAGCAGAACTACAGGGGCAACTAATGAAAAACTGTTTTTT.

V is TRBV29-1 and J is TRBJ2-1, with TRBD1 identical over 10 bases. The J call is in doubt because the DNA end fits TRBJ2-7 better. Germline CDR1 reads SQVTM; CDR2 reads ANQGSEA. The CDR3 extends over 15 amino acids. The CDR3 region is CSVEDFGTGANEQYF. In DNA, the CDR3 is TGCAGCGTTGAAGATTTTGGGACAGGGGCCAACGAGCAGTACTTC.

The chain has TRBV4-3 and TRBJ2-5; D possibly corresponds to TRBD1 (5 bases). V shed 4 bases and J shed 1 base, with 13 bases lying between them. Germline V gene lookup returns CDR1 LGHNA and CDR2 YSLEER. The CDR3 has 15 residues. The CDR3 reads CASSPRKQAQETQYF. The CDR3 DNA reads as TGCGCCAGCAGCCCACGAAAACAGGCCCAAGAGACCCAGTACTTC.

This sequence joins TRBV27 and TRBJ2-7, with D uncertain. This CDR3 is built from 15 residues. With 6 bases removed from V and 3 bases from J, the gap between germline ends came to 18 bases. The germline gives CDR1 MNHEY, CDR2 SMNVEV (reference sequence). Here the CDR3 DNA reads TGTGCCAGCAGACCGTCCCCCAGTTTCTACTACGAGCAGTACTTC. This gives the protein CASRPSPSFYYEQYF.

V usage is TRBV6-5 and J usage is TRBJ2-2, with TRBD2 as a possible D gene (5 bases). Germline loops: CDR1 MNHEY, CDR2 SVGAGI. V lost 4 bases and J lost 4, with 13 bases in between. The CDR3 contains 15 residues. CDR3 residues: CASSSGSVGTGELFF. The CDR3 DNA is TGTGCCAGCAGTTCGGGTAGCGTGGGCACCGGGGAGCTGTTTTTT.

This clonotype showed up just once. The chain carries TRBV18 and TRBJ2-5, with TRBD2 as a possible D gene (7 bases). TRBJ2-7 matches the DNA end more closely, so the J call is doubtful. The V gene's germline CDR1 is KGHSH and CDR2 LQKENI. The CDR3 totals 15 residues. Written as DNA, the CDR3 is TGTGCCAGCTCCGGGCGGCTGAAGGGGGGGGACGAGCAGTACTTC. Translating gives CASSGRLKGGDEQYF.

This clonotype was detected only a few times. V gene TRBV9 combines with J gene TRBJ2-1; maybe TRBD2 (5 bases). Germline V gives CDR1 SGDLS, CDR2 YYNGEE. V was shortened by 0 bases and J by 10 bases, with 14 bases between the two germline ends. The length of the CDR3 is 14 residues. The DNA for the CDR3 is TGTGCCAGCAGCGTAGAAAGGGAGTTTGGCGAGCAGTTCTTC. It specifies CASSVEREFGEQFF.